This TCR beta chain was captured in a study of shared clonotypes between healthy human individuals. Trimming removed 6 bases from V and 0 bases from J; junction bases left unmatched: 14. Germline CDR1 and CDR2: MNHEY and SMNVEV (reference sequence). The CDR3 runs 19 residues. Here immunoSEQ multiplex PCR was the method, and the copy in TCRdb shows in-frame clones only, minus some. The sample lists 2 million to 3 million clones; roughly 93% were seen once. The TCR was taken from a man aged 18 to 30 in good health. Some clones in this sample may be carry-over from other donors' samples. Specimen: naive CD4+ T cells from PBMCs. Noted subset: CD45RA+ positively selected. V usage is TRBV27 and J usage is TRBJ2-5, with TRBD2 identical over 12 bases. CDR3 sequence (DNA): TGTGCCAGCAGCACGTCACTAGCGGGAGGCCCGGTGTACCAAGAGACCCAGTACTTC. Translating gives CASSTSLAGGPVYQETQYF.